This T cell receptor beta chain was recorded in a study of cytomegalovirus exposure and HLA in healthy donors. Both 60 Vbeta primers and 13 Jbeta primers went into the PCR. Here immunoSEQ multiplex PCR was the method, and the copy in TCRdb shows in-frame clones only, minus some. The profile shows approximately 110,000 clones, 70% to 80% of them singletons. The CDR3 contains 15 residues. V dropped 1 base and J dropped 5; count of bases not matched to a gene: 0. CDR1 is SGHTA and CDR2 is FQGNSA in the germline V gene. The chain is built from TRBV7-2 and TRBJ2-5, with 14 bases fitting TRBD2. This receptor was taken from a female donor in good health and CMV-seropositive. Sequenced: PBMCs. The CDR3 protein is CASSLGLAGGETQYF. The DNA for the CDR3 is TGTGCCAGCAGCTTAGGACTAGCGGGGGGGGAGACCCAGTACTTC.